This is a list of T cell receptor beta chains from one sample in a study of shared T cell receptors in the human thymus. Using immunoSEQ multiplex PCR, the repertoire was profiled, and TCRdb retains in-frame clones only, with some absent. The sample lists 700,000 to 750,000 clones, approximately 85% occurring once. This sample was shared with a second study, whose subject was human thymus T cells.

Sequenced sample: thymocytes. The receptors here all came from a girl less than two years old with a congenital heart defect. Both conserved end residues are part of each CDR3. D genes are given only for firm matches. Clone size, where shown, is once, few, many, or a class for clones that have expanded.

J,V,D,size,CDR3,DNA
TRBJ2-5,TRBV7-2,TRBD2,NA,CASSLDGLAGGQETQYF,TGTGCCAGCAGCTTGGACGGACTAGCGGGGGGGCAGGAGACCCAGTACTTC
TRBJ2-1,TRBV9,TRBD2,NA,CASSTQRGLAGDRYNEQFF,TGTGCCAGCAGCACCCAGCGGGGACTAGCGGGGGATCGCTACAATGAGCAGTTCTTC
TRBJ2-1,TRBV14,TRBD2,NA,CASSPPVGSGGNNEQFF,TGTGCCAGCAGCCCGCCAGTGGGGAGCGGGGGTAACAATGAGCAGTTCTTC
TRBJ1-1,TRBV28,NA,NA,CASSFVIQQGMNTEAFF,TGTGCCAGCAGTTTCGTTATCCAACAGGGAATGAACACTGAAGCTTTCTTT
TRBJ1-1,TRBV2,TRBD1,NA,CASSNRGIVNTEAFF,TGTGCCAGCAGCAACAGGGGGATCGTGAACACTGAAGCTTTCTTT
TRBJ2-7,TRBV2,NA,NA,CASSEGGPWKTYEQYF,TGTGCCAGCAGTGAAGGGGGGCCGTGGAAGACCTACGAGCAGTACTTC
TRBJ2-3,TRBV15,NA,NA,CATSRTTGRDTQYF,TGTGCCACCAGCAGAACTACAGGGAGAGATACGCAGTATTTT
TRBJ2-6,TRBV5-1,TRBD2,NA,CASSLFLGLAGNSGANVLTF,TGCGCCAGCAGCTTGTTCTTGGGACTAGCGGGGAATTCTGGGGCCAACGTCCTGACTTTC
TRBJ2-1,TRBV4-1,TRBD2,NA,CASSQDISGDPSSYNEQFF,TGCGCCAGCAGCCAAGATATTAGCGGGGACCCTAGCTCCTACAATGAGCAGTTCTTC
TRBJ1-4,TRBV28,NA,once,CASSLVRGEKLFF,TGTGCCAGCAGTTTGGTCCGCGGGGAAAAACTGTTTTTT
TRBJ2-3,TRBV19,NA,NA,CASSIKTRYTQYF,TGTGCCAGTAGTATAAAGACTAGATATACGCAGTATTTT
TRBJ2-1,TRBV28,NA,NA,CASSYPEASRPVNEQFF,TGTGCCAGCAGTTACCCTGAGGCTAGCCGTCCGGTCAATGAGCAGTTCTTC
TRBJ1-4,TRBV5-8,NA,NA,CASSLAGDTASEKLFF,TGTGCCAGCAGCTTGGCGGGGGATACTGCGAGTGAAAAACTGTTTTTT
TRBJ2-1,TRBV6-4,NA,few,CASSDSSDSSYNEQFF,TGTGCCAGCAGTGACTCGAGCGACAGTTCCTACAATGAGCAGTTCTTC
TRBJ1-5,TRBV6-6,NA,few,CASGRRASNQPQHF,TGTGCCAGCGGGCGGAGGGCGAGCAATCAGCCCCAGCATTTT
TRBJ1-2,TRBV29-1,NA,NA,CSVVENYGYTF,TGCAGCGTTGTGGAGAACTATGGCTACACCTTC
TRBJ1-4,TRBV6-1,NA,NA,CASDGQNNEKLFF,TGTGCCAGCGACGGACAGAATAATGAAAAACTGTTTTTT
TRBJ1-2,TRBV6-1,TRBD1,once,CASSETGGEDYGYTF,TGTGCCAGCAGTGAAACAGGGGGGGAGGACTATGGCTACACCTTC
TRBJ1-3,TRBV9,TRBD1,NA,CASSVEDRGGVGNTIYF,TGTGCCAGCAGCGTAGAGGACAGGGGAGGTGTGGGAAACACCATATATTTT
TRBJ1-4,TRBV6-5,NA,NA,CASSYLGAGEKLFF,TGTGCCAGCAGTTATTTGGGGGCAGGAGAAAAACTGTTTTTT
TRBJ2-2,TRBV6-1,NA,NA,CASSGGALHTGELFF,TGTGCCAGCAGTGGTGGGGCGTTGCACACCGGGGAGCTGTTTTTT
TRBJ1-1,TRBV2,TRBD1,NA,CASSGTQGTGGGSVTEAFF,TGTGCCAGCAGTGGGACCCAAGGGACAGGGGGCGGGTCGGTCACTGAAGCTTTCTTT
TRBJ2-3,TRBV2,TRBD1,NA,CASSEGTGGTDTQYF,TGTGCCAGCAGTGAAGGGACAGGGGGCACAGATACGCAGTATTTT
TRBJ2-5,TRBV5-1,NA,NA,CASSGGTSETQYF,TGCGCCAGCAGCGGTGGGACATCGGAGACCCAGTACTTC
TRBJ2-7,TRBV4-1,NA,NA,CASSPQSVTYARYEQYF,TGCGCCAGCAGCCCCCAAAGCGTCACCTACGCGCGCTACGAGCAGTACTTC
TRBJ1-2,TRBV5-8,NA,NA,CASSFRGAMGYGYTF,TGTGCCAGCAGCTTCCGGGGGGCGATGGGTTATGGCTACACCTTC
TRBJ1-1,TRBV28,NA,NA,CASSFPDRIKGTEAFF,TGTGCCAGCAGTTTCCCCGACAGGATTAAGGGCACTGAAGCTTTCTTT
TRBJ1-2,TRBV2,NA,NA,CASSEPLQGRMEDGYTF,TGTGCCAGCAGTGAACCGTTGCAGGGGCGCATGGAAGATGGCTACACCTTC
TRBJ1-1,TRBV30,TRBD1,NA,CAWREGQPEPMNTEAFF,TGTGCCTGGAGGGAGGGACAGCCCGAGCCTATGAACACTGAAGCTTTCTTT
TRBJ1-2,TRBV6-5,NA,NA,CASNPLQGKGGGYTF,TGTGCCAGCAACCCTTTACAGGGTAAAGGAGGAGGCTACACCTTC
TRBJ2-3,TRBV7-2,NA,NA,CASSFMSGRGSTDTQYF,TGTGCCAGCAGCTTTATGTCTGGGCGAGGGAGCACAGATACGCAGTATTTT
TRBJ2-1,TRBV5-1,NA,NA,CASSFSGYPPSFYNEQFF,TGCGCCAGCAGCTTCTCGGGGTACCCCCCCTCCTTTTACAATGAGCAGTTCTTC
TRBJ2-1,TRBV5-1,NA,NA,CASSLYGLPNNEQFF,TGCGCCAGCAGCTTGTACGGACTTCCGAACAATGAGCAGTTCTTC
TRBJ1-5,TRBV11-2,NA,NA,CASSLGLNNQPQHF,TGTGCCAGCAGCTTGGGGCTGAACAATCAGCCCCAGCATTTT
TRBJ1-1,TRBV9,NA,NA,CASSRGGRNTEAFF,TGTGCCAGCAGCCGAGGGGGACGGAACACTGAAGCTTTCTTT
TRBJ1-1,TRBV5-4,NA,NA,CASSLPGEGTEAFF,TGTGCCAGCAGCTTGCCCGGGGAGGGCACTGAAGCTTTCTTT
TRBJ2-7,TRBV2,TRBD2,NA,CASSHGTSGRSYEQYF,TGTGCCAGCAGCCACGGGACTAGCGGACGATCCTACGAGCAGTACTTC
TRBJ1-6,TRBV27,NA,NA,CASRPGESGRLAYNSPLHF,TGTGCCAGCAGGCCGGGGGAATCTGGAAGACTGGCTTACAATTCACCCCTCCACTTT
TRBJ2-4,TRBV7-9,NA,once,CASSLKQGTPDLAKNIQYF,TGTGCCAGCAGCTTAAAACAGGGCACACCTGACCTAGCCAAAAACATTCAGTACTTC
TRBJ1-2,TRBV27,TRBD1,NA,CATKPRTGAANYGYTF,TGTGCCACAAAACCTCGTACAGGGGCGGCTAACTATGGCTACACCTTC
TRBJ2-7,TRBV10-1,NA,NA,CASSDPGYSYEQYF,TGCGCCAGCAGTGATCCAGGTTATTCCTACGAGCAGTACTTC
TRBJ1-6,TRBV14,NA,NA,CASSPLSDKTPTRSYNSPLHF,TGTGCCAGCAGCCCTTTATCGGACAAGACCCCTACCCGGTCCTATAATTCACCCCTCCACTTT
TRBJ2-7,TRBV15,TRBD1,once,CATSTPPRGLSYEQYF,TGTGCCACCAGCACACCCCCCAGGGGGCTCTCCTACGAGCAGTACTTC
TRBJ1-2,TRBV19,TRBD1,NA,CASSGDRGDGYTF,TGTGCCAGTAGTGGGGACAGGGGGGATGGCTACACCTTC
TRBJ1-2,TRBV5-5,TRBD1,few,CASRNPARDSYGYTF,TGTGCCAGCCGAAACCCCGCCCGGGACAGCTATGGCTACACCTTC
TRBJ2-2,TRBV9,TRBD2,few,CASSVSGGLAGGPNTGELFF,TGTGCCAGCAGCGTTTCTGGGGGACTAGCGGGGGGTCCGAACACCGGGGAGCTGTTTTTT
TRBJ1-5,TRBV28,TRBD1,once,CASSRRQGTLEVNQPQHF,TGTGCCAGCAGTCGAAGACAGGGGACCCTTGAGGTGAATCAGCCCCAGCATTTT
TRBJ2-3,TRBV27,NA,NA,CASSFTPEVDTQYF,TGTGCCAGCAGTTTCACCCCTGAGGTGGATACGCAGTATTTT
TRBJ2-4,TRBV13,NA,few,CASSLASFTSIQYF,TGTGCCAGCAGCTTAGCGTCGTTTACGAGCATTCAGTACTTC
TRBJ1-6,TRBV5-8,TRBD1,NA,CASSLGQGHSPLHF,TGTGCCAGCAGCTTGGGACAGGGTCATTCACCCCTCCACTTT
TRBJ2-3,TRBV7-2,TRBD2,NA,CASSLNASGGPSTDTQYF,TGTGCCAGCAGCTTAAACGCTAGCGGGGGGCCCAGCACAGATACGCAGTATTTT
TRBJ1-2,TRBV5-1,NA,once,CASSKERPNGYTF,TGCGCCAGCAGCAAGGAGAGGCCCAATGGCTACACCTTC